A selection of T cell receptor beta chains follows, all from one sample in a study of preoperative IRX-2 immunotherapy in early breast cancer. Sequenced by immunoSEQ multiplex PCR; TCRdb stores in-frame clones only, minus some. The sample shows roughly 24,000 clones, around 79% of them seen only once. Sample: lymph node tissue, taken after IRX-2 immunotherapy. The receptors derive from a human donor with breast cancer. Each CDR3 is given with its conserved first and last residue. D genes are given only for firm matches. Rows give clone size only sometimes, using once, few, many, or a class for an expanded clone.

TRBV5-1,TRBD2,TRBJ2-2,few,CASSPRTSGRTGELFF,TGCGCCAGCAGCCCAAGGACTAGCGGTCGCACCGGGGAGCTGTTTTTT
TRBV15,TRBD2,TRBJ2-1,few,CAVGVGGSYGEQFF,TGTGCCGTTGGCGTGGGCGGGAGTTACGGAGAGCAGTTCTTC
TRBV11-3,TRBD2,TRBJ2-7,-,CASSLGGLAGGQYF,TGTGCCAGCAGCTTAGGGGGACTAGCGGGAGGGCAGTACTTC
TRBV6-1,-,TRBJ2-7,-,CASSEVLDTYEQYF,TGTGCCAGCAGTGAAGTTCTTGATACCTACGAGCAGTACTTC
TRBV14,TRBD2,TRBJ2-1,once,CASSQTLLAGGYNEQFF,TGTGCCAGCAGCCAGACCCTACTAGCGGGAGGGTACAATGAGCAGTTCTTC
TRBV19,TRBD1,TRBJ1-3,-,CASSFADRPLFGNTIYF,TGTGCCAGCAGTTTCGCGGACAGGCCACTTTTTGGAAACACCATATATTTT
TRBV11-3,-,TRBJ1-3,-,CASSLKGGSGNTIYF,TGTGCCAGCAGCTTGAAAGGGGGCTCTGGAAACACCATATATTTT
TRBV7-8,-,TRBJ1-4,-,CASSWGQQNEKLFF,TGTGCCAGCAGCTGGGGCCAGCAAAATGAAAAACTGTTTTTT
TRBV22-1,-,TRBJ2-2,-,CATSEPPGQGNTGELFF,TGTGCCACCAGTGAGCCTCCGGGACAAGGAAACACCGGGGAGCTGTTTTTT
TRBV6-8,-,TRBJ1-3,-,CASSDTRSGNTIYF,TGTGCCAGCAGCGACACGCGCTCTGGAAACACCATATATTTT
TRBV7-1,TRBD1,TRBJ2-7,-,CASSLWTGAIYEQYF,TGTGCCAGCAGCCTTTGGACAGGGGCCATCTACGAGCAGTACTTC
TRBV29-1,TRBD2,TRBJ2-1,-,CSVEGWASGNNEQFF,TGCAGCGTTGAAGGTTGGGCTAGCGGGAACAATGAGCAGTTCTTC
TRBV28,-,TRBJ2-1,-,CASSYQRGGGLNEQFF,TGTGCCAGCAGTTACCAGCGCGGAGGAGGTCTCAATGAGCAGTTCTTC
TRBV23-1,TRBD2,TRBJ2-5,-,CASSQRVRGLAGGETQYF,TGCGCCAGCAGCCAAAGAGTTCGAGGACTAGCGGGAGGCGAGACCCAGTACTTC
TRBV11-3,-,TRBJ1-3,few,CASSGATGAGNTIYF,TGTGCCAGCAGCGGAGCGACAGGCGCCGGAAACACCATATATTTT
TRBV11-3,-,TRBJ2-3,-,CASSFYPQPGPATDTQYF,TGTGCCAGCAGCTTTTACCCACAACCGGGCCCGGCCACAGATACGCAGTATTTT
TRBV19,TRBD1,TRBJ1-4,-,CASRSTGFATNEKLFF,TGTGCCAGTAGATCGACAGGGTTTGCAACTAATGAAAAACTGTTTTTT
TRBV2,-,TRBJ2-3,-,CASSQGLSTDTQYF,TGTGCCAGCAGCCAGGGCCTGAGCACAGATACGCAGTATTTT
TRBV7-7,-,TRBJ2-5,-,CASSPSGHFGETQYF,TGTGCCAGCAGCCCAAGCGGTCATTTTGGCGAGACCCAGTACTTC
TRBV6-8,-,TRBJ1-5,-,CASARGTNQPQHF,TGTGCCAGCGCCCGCGGAACCAATCAGCCCCAGCATTTT
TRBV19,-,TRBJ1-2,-,CASALNYGYTF,TGTGCCAGCGCTCTTAACTATGGCTACACCTTC
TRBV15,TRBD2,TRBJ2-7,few,CATSRVAGGSEQYF,TGTGCCACCAGCAGAGTAGCGGGAGGATCCGAGCAGTACTTC
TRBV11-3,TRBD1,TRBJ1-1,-,CASSLGQGFWNTEAFF,TGTGCCAGCAGCTTAGGACAGGGCTTTTGGAACACTGAAGCTTTCTTT
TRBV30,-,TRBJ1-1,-,CAWGRDREAFF,TGTGCCTGGGGGAGGGACCGTGAAGCTTTCTTT
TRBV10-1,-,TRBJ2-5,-,CASSELQGRQETQYF,TGCGCCAGCAGTGAGCTGCAGGGGCGGCAAGAGACCCAGTACTTC
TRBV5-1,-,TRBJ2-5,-,CASSLDGSASSETQYF,TGCGCCAGCAGCTTGGACGGATCGGCCTCGTCGGAGACCCAGTACTTC
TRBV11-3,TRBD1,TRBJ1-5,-,CASSPEGARGQPQHF,TGTGCCAGCAGCCCAGAGGGGGCGAGGGGCCAGCCCCAGCATTTT
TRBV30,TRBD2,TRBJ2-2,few,CAWRGDYANTGELFF,TGTGCCTGGAGGGGGGACTACGCTAACACCGGGGAGCTGTTTTTT
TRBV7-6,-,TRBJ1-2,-,CASSSQEGVYYGYTF,TGTGCCAGCAGCTCCCAGGAAGGGGTATACTATGGCTACACCTTC
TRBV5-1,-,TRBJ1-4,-,CASSFGQGREKLFF,TGCGCCAGCAGCTTCGGGCAGGGGCGGGAAAAACTGTTTTTT
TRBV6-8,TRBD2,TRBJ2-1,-,CASSLLAGDVNEQFF,TGTGCCAGCAGTCTTCTAGCGGGCGATGTCAATGAGCAGTTCTTC
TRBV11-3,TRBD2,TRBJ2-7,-,CASSFSGLESYEQYF,TGTGCCAGCAGCTTCTCGGGACTAGAAAGTTACGAGCAGTACTTC
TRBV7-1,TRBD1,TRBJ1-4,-,CASSLGQGGDEKLFF,TGTGCCAGCAGCTTAGGACAGGGAGGAGATGAAAAACTGTTTTTT
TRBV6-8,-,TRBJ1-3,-,CASSLQGIASGNTIYF,TGTGCCAGCAGTTTGCAAGGGATTGCCTCTGGAAACACCATATATTTT
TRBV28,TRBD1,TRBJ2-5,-,CASSYVGQGEIYETQYF,TGTGCCAGCAGTTACGTTGGACAGGGGGAGATTTATGAGACCCAGTACTTC
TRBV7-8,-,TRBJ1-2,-,CASSPERIRGYTF,TGTGCCAGCAGCCCGGAACGGATCCGAGGCTACACCTTC
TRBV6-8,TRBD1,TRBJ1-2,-,CASRLTGGLGYTF,TGTGCCAGCAGGCTGACAGGGGGCTTGGGCTACACCTTC
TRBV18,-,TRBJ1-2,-,CASSPTTDGVKWGYTF,TGTGCCAGCTCACCTACAACAGATGGAGTAAAGTGGGGCTACACCTTC
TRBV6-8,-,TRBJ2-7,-,CASSPRAGFPYEQYF,TGTGCCAGCAGTCCCCGGGCGGGGTTCCCCTACGAGCAGTACTTC
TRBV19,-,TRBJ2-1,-,CASKTVQNNEQFF,TGTGCCAGTAAGACAGTCCAGAACAATGAGCAGTTCTTC
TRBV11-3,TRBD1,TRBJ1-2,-,CASSQTGTGGYYGYTF,TGTGCCAGCAGCCAAACCGGGACAGGGGGATACTATGGCTACACCTTC
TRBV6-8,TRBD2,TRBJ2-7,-,CASSALGGTISYEQYF,TGTGCCAGCAGTGCCTTGGGAGGGACTATTTCCTACGAGCAGTACTTC
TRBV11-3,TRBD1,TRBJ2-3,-,CASSLGTGGDTQYF,TGTGCCAGCAGCTTAGGGACAGGGGGAGATACGCAGTATTTT
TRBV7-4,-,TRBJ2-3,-,CASSLEAGSTDTQYF,TGTGCCAGCAGCTTGGAGGCGGGCTCCACAGATACGCAGTATTTT
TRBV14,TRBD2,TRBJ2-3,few,CASSQRLAGTDTQYF,TGTGCCAGCAGCCAAAGACTAGCGGGCACAGATACGCAGTATTTT
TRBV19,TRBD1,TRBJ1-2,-,CASSANGQAFGYTF,TGTGCCAGTAGTGCTAATGGACAGGCTTTTGGCTACACCTTC
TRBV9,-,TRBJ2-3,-,CASSVVGSTDTQYF,TGTGCCAGCAGCGTAGTCGGTTCGACAGATACGCAGTATTTT
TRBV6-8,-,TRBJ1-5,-,CASSWGGTYQPQHF,TGTGCCAGCAGCTGGGGAGGTACTTACCAGCCCCAGCATTTT
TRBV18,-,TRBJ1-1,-,CASSQSQGPGNTEAFF,TGTGCCAGCTCACAAAGCCAGGGCCCAGGGAACACTGAAGCTTTCTTT
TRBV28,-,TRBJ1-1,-,CASRLGRGEAFF,TGTGCCAGCCGCCTAGGCAGGGGTGAAGCTTTCTTT
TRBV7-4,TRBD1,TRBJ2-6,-,CASSYFDRAGANVLTF,TGTGCCAGCAGCTACTTCGACAGGGCTGGGGCCAACGTCCTGACTTTC
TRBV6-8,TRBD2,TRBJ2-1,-,CASNDFSGFTGNEQFF,TGTGCCAGCAATGACTTTAGCGGGTTCACGGGGAATGAGCAGTTCTTC
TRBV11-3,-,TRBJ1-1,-,CASSVRGSLTEAFF,TGTGCCAGCAGCGTCAGGGGTTCGCTTACTGAAGCTTTCTTT
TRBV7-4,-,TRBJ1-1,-,CASSLQDSSGAFF,TGTGCCAGCAGCTTACAGGATTCCTCGGGGGCTTTCTTT
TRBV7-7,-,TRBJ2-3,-,CASSLRGDTDTQYF,TGTGCCAGCAGCTTAAGAGGGGACACAGATACGCAGTATTTT